The sequence of this T cell receptor beta chain was determined in a study of spatial heterogeneity in lung cancer. Of note for this clonotype: One end of the junction fails to match germline, which may point to a read error.

The CDR3 has 12 residues. Per the germline V gene, CDR1 is MNHEY and CDR2 is SVGAGI. A unique molecular identifier was carried by every single TCR cDNA molecule. Via MiXCR, TCRdb re-called the 5' RACE reads, giving one row per CDR3 protein. The data show about 42,000 distinct CDR3 sequences, nearly 7% seen once. Time point described: sample taken at primary tumor resection. The input material, whole RNA from tumor, nontumor lung or frozen PBMC, was sequenced unsorted. This chain joins TRBV6-5 and TRBJ1-1, with 7 bases lining up with TRBD1. The TCR comes from a female donor with early-stage non-small cell lung cancer. Sequenced here: PBMCs, sampled at surgery. CDR3 residues: CASSYQGVAEAF. DNA of the CDR3: TGTGCCAGCAGTTACCAGGGGGTTGCTGAAGCTTTT.